This T cell receptor beta chain was obtained from a study of T cell responses to AZD1222 COVID-19 vaccine. Findings and caveats of the study: Nearly half of unique spike-specific TCRs reportedly avoided B.1.351 and B.1.1.7 mutated regions. Repertoires were obtained solely post-peak T cell response.

Turning to this clone: What it recognizes is unknown.

The repertoire was sequenced with immunoSEQ multiplex PCR; TCRdb's copy has only in-frame clones and lacks some. Of about 200,000 clones in the sample, approximately 94% were seen once. With 0 bases removed from V and 0 bases from J, the gap between germline ends came to 16 bases. The germline CDR1 and CDR2 sequences are SGHDT and YYEEEE. This CDR3 spans 18 amino acids. The specimen was peripheral blood, collected 28 days after the second dose of the MenACWY control vaccine. The V gene is TRBV5-6, the J gene TRBJ1-5; D is possibly TRBD1 (6 bases). The receptor's source is an adult who received the MenACWY meningococcal vaccine as a control. The chain's CDR3 is CASSLAGFGGYSNQPQHF. CDR3 in DNA: TGTGCCAGCAGCTTGGCCGGGTTCGGGGGCTATAGCAATCAGCCCCAGCATTTT. Supplemented by reference TRBV5-6 and TRBJ1-5, the full variable domain reads DAGVTQSPTHLIKTRGQQVTLRCSPKSGHDTVSWYQQALGQGPQFIFQYYEEEERQRGNFPDRFSGHQFPNYSSELNVNALLLGDSALYLCASSLAGFGGYSNQPQHFGDGTRLSIL.